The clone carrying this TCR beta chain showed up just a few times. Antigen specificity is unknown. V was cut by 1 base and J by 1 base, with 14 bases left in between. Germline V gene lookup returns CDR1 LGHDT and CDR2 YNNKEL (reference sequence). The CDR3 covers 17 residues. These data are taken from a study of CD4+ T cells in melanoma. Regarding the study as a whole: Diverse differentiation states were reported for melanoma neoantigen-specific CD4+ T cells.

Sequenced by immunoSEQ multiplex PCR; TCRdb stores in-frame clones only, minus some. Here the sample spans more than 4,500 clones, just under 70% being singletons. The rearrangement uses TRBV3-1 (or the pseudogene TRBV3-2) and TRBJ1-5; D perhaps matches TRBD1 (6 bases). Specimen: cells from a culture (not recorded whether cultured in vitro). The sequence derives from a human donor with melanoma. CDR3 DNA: TGTGCCAGCAGCCAAGGCGCAGGGGAGGTCAGCAATCAGCCCCAGCATTTT. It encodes CASSQGAGEVSNQPQHF.